This T cell receptor (beta chain) emerged from a study of blood T cell repertoires in COVID-19. The overall study: The samples span acute and convalescent COVID-19 from the United States, Italy and Spain. Nucleic acid was either cDNA or gDNA, and it came from T cells, B-cell-depleted T cells, or PBMCs.

This clone was seen only once. In germline, CDR1 is KGHSH, CDR2 LQKENI. V was clipped by 5 bases and J by 2 bases, with 13 bases between them. There are 15 residues in the CDR3. In the authors' methods: Reference gene primers were amplified, and this amplification served to estimate nucleated cell counts. Clones were read by immunoSEQ multiplex PCR, and TCRdb kept only the in-frame ones, dropping some. Clone size and the V and J calls come from that table; the DNA yielded D and trimming. Among around 62,000 clones listed, roughly 90% were seen once. The V and J genes are TRBV18 and TRBJ1-3; the D gene is possibly TRBD1 (6 bases). Source material: peripheral blood. The sequence was obtained from a woman aged 60-75 years with acute or convalescent COVID-19. The CDR3 region is CASSKGTTAGNTIYF. CDR3 in DNA: TGTGCCAGCTCAAAGGGGACAACCGCTGGAAACACCATATATTTT.